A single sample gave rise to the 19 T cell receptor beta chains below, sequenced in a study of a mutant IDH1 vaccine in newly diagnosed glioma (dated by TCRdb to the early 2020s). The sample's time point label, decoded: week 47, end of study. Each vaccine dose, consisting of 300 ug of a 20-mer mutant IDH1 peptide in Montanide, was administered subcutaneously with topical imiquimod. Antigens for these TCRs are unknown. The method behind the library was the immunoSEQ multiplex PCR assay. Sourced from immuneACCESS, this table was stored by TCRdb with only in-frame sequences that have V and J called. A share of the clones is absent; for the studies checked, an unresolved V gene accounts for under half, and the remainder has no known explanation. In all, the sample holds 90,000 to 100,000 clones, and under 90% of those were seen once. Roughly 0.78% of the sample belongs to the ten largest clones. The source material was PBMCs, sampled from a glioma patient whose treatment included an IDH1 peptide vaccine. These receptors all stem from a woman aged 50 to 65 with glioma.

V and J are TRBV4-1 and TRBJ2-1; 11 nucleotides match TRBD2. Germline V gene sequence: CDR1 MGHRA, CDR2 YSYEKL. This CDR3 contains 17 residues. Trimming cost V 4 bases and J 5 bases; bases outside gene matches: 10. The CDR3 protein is CASSPLIAGGPHNEQFF. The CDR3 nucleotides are TGCGCCAGCAGCCCCTTGATAGCGGGAGGGCCCCACAATGAGCAGTTCTTC.

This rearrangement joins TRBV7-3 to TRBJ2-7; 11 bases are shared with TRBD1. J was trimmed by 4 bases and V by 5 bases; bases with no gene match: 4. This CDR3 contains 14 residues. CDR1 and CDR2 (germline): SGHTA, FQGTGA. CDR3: CASSRTGGAYEQYF. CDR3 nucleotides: TGTGCCAGCAGCCGGACAGGGGGCGCGTACGAGCAGTACTTC.

The CDR3, as DNA: TGCAGCGTTTCCGGGACAGGGAATAGTAAGCAGTACTTC. It specifies CSVSGTGNSKQYF. The chain uses TRBV29-1 and TRBJ2-7, with TRBD1 matching 9 bases. Germline V gene lookup returns CDR1 SQVTM and CDR2 ANQGSEA. The CDR3 loop spans 13 amino acids. Trimming took 5 bases from V and 8 from J; bases not matched to a gene: 10.

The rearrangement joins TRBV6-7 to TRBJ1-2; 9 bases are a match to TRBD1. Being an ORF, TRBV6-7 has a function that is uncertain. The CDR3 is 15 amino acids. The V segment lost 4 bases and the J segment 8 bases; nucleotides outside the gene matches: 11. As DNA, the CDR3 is TGTGCCAGCAGTTTCAAACAGGGGGCAGAAGGGGGCTACACCTTC. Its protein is CASSFKQGAEGGYTF.

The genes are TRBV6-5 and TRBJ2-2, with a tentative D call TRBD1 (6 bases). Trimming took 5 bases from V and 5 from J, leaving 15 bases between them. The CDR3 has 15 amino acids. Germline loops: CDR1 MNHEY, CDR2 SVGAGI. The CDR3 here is CASSPKGDTTGELFF. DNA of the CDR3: TGTGCCAGCAGTCCGAAGGGGGATACGACCGGGGAGCTGTTTTTT.

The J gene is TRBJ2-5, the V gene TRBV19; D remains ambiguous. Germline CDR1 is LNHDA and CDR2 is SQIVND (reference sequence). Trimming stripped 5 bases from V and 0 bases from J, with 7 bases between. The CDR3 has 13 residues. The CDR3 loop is CASSRTYQETQYF. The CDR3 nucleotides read TGTGCCAGTAGTCGGACCTACCAAGAGACCCAGTACTTC.

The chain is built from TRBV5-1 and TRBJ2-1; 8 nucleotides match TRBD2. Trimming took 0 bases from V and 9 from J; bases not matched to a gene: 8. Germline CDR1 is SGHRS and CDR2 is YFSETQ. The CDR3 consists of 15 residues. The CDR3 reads CASSLELSGIVEQFF. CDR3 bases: TGCGCCAGCAGCTTGGAGCTTAGCGGGATAGTTGAGCAGTTCTTC.

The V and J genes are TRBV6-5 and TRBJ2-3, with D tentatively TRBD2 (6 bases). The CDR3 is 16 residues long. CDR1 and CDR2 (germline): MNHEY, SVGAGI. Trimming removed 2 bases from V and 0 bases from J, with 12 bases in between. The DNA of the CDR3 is TGTGCCAGCAGTTACGACGCGGGATATAGCACAGATACGCAGTATTTT. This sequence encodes CASSYDAGYSTDTQYF.

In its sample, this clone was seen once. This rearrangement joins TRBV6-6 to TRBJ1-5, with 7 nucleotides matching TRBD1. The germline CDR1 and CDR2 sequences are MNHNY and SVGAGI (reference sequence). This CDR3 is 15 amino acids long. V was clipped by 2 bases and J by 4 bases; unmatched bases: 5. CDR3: CASSYPRGENQPQHF. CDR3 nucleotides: TGTGCCAGCAGTTACCCCAGGGGGGAAAATCAGCCCCAGCATTTT.

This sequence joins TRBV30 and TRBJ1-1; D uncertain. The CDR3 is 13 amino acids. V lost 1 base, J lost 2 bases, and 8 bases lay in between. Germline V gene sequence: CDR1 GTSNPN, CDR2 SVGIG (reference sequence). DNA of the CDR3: TGTGCCTGGAGTGCTGTTATTAACACTGAAGCTTTCTTT. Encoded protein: CAWSAVINTEAFF.

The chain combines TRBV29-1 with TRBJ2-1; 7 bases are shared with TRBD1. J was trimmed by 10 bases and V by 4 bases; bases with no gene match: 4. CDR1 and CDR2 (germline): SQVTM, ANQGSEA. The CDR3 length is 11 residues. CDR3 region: CSVARGPEQFF. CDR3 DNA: TGCAGCGTTGCAAGGGGGCCGGAGCAGTTCTTC.

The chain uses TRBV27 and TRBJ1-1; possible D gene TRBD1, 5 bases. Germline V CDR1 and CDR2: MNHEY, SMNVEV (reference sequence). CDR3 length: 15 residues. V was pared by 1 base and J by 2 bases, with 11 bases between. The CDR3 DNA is TGTGCCAGCAGTTTATGGACGGGGCGTAACACTGAAGCTTTCTTT. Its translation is CASSLWTGRNTEAFF.

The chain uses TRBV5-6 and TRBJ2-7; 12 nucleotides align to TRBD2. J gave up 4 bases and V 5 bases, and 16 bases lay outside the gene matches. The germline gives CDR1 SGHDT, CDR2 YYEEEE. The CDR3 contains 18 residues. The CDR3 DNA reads TGTGCCAGCAGACCCTACCTAGCGGGAGGGCCCGAGTTTTACGAGCAGTACTTC. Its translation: CASRPYLAGGPEFYEQYF.

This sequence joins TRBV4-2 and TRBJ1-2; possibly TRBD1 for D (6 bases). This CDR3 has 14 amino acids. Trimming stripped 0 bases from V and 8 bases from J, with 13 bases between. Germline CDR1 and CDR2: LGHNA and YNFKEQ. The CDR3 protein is CASSQDLQGRGYTF. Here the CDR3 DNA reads TGTGCCAGCAGCCAAGATCTACAGGGCCGAGGCTACACCTTC.

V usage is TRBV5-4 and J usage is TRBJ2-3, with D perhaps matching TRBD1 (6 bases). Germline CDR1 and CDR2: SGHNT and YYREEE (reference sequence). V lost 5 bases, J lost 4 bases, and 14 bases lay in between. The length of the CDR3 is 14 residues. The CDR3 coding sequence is TGTGCCAGCAGATCGGACAGCCAGTCAGATACGCAGTATTTT. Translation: CASRSDSQSDTQYF.

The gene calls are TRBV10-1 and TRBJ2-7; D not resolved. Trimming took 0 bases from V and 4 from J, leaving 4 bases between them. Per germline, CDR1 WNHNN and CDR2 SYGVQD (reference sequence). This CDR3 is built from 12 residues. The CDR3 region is CASSESGYEQYF. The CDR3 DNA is TGCGCCAGCAGTGAGTCAGGTTACGAGCAGTACTTC.

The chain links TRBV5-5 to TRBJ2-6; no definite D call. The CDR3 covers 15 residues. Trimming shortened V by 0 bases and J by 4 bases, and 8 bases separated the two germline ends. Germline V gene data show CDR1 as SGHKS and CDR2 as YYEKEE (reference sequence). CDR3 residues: CASSLEGYGANVLTF. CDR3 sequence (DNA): TGTGCCAGCAGCTTGGAGGGATACGGGGCCAACGTCCTGACTTTC.

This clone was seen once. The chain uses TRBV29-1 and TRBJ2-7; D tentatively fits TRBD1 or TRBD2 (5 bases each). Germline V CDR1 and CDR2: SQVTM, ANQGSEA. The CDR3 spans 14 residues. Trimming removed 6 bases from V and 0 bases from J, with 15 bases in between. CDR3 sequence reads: CSVEVGPRSYEQYF. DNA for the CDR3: TGCAGCGTCGAGGTGGGACCCCGCTCCTACGAGCAGTACTTC.

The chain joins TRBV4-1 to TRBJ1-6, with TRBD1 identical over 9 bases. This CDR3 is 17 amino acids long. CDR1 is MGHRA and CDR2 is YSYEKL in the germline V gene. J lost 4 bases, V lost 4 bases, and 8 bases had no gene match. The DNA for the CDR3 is TGCGCCAGCAGCCCGGGGGACAGGGTGGATTATAATTCACCCCTCCACTTT. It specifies CASSPGDRVDYNSPLHF.